The text below deals with one T cell receptor beta chain. What it binds is unknown. Amplification used 60 Vbeta primers and 13 Jbeta primers. Profiled with immunoSEQ multiplex PCR; TCRdb holds only in-frame clones, not every one. Among some 120,000 clones listed, 70% to 80% were seen once. The sample originates from a study of cytomegalovirus exposure and HLA in healthy donors. General observations from the study: Researchers reported in a later analysis that a missense DCLRE1C variant was tied to TCR beta V- and J-gene trimming. Rare sequences made up most TCRs, while some public TCRs were found in many donors.

The CDR3 totals 14 residues. Trimming removed 8 bases at V and 3 bases at J, with 17 bases between. In germline, CDR1 is PRHDT, CDR2 FYEKMQ (reference sequence). The sequence was obtained from a man aged 30-40 years in good health and CMV-seronegative. The chain recombines TRBV13 with TRBJ2-7; TRBD2 is a possible D gene (6 bases). The sample comprised PBMCs. The CDR3 region has the DNA TGTGCCAGCTCGGGACTTTTTCCCTACTACGAGCAGTACTTC. It encodes CASSGLFPYYEQYF.